The T cell receptor beta chain under discussion was sequenced for a study of shared clonotypes between healthy human individuals. Positive CCR7 selection of CD45RO-negative cells yielded the naive CD8 cells, and terminally differentiated effector memory CD45RA+ cells were excluded. Donors included only healthy HIV-negative adults lacking recent acute infections or vaccinations. Germline V CDR1 and CDR2: KGHSH, LQKENI. The CDR3 sequence is 15 residues long. Trimming took 4 bases from V and 3 from J; bases not matched to a gene: 9. Regarding this clone: Its matching antigen is unknown.

Profiled with immunoSEQ multiplex PCR; TCRdb holds only in-frame clones, not every one. The sample records under 1 million clones, roughly 96% being singletons. The study's findings and limits: With few donors, the genetic and exposure-history diversity represented was limited. Non-shared clonotypes showed lower generation probabilities than clonotypes common to all four donors. The study's rarefaction showed incomplete sorted-subset sequencing despite large depth.

This sequence originates from a man aged 25 to 40 in good health. V gene TRBV18 combines with J gene TRBJ2-7; 7 bases map to TRBD1. The sequenced sample consisted of naive CD8+ T cells sorted from blood. The DNA for the CDR3 is TGTGCCAGCTCACTAATCCGGGACAGCGACTACGAGCAGTACTTC. Translating gives CASSLIRDSDYEQYF.